This T cell receptor beta chain stems from a study of memory CD4+ T cells and cytomegalovirus serostatus (dated by TCRdb to the late 2010s). A note on the overall study: A total of some 35 healthy Belgian adults, of whom 9 were CMV seropositive and 24 were CMV seronegative, were included in the cohort. CD4+ memory TCRbeta repertoires of a Belgian cohort with known cytomegalovirus serostatus were sequenced in order to replicate a published TCR-based CMV serostatus classifier. Overall study results and their limits: For CMV serostatus prediction, a median bootstrapped AUC of approximately 0.95 was reached with the original framework, and a median bootstrapped AUC of around 0.9 was reached with a US-trained random forest. On the Belgian cohort, the classifier based on the original framework reached a median bootstrapped AUC of roughly 0.94, with a 95% CI of 0.76-1.00. Unlike the original study, which covered naive and memory CD4+ and CD8+ populations, the Belgian study sequenced only CD4+CD45RO+ memory cells. The results were interpreted as suggesting that the CMV-associated TCR signature is mostly present in the CD4+ memory repertoire. Among the roughly 160 previously reported CMV-associated TCRbeta sequences, 65 to 85 showed up in the CD4+ memory repertoires, with each one found in between one and five individuals.

V loses 3 bases, J loses 2 bases, and the germline ends lie 16 bases apart. From the cysteine up to the phenylalanine, the CDR3 has a length of 16 residues. The retained sequence is limited to the CDR3, 48 bases, with the frame set at the first base. CDR1 and CDR2, looked up from the germline V gene, are SGHDT and YYEEEE. Concerning this clone itself: No antigen is known for it. The input lacks base qualities; no much larger clone sits a single base away.

The Quick-DNA Microprep Kit was used to extract genomic DNA from the sorted cells. Amplification of TCRbeta DNA was done with the immunoSEQ hsTCRbeta kit, following the protocol from the manufacturer. TCRbeta libraries were sequenced on an Illumina MiSeq instrument. Per the authors' processing: Once out-of-frame sequences had been removed, about 2,000,000 distinct TCRbeta sequences were left, which works out to an average of approximately 63,000 per individual. Each individual was scored using the number of approximately 160 previously reported CMV-associated TCRbeta sequences that the individual carried and the total number of productive distinct TCRbeta sequences. A beta-binomial model was reimplemented in Python, and random forests from scikit-learn, run with default parameters, were trained on data from the US cohort. Classifier performance on the Belgian cohort was summarized as median AUC with percentile confidence intervals over 10,000 bootstrap iterations. Drawn from immuneACCESS, this table holds only the in-frame rearrangements with V and J called that TCRdb kept. Clones are partly lost; checked studies trace under half to an unresolved V gene and leave the rest unexplained. Clone size and V and J calls were adopted from that table, with D and trimming inferred from the DNA. Across this sample there are tens of thousands of clones, with 77% seen only once. 0.61% of the sample is held by the ten biggest clonotypes.

A FACSAria II was used to sort memory CD4+ T cells, defined as single viable CD3+CD4+CD8-CD45RO+ cells. CMV serostatus was assessed using a Roche Elecsys assay, by which serum IgG against CMV pp150, pp28, p38 and p52 was detected. After the samples were thawed, total CD4+ T cells were enriched through positive selection using CD4 magnetic microbeads. The samples came from a different study that was designed specifically to examine the CD4+ T cell memory repertoire. Peripheral blood mononuclear cells were isolated and cryopreserved according to standard operating procedures, and serum was kept at -80 degrees C. CD3-PerCP (BW264/56), CD4-APC (RPA-T4), CD45RO-PE (UCHT1) and CD8-Pacific Orange (3B5) antibodies were used for staining, and non-viable cells were excluded with Sytox blue.

The sequenced sample consisted of memory CD4+ T cells from blood. The TCR comes from an adult in good health and CMV-seronegative. The V and J segments used are TRBV5-6 and TRBJ2-3, with the D gene uncertain. For the CDR3, the sequence is CASSSPQNSPTDTQYF. At the DNA level, the sequence is TGTGCCAGCAGCTCCCCGCAGAACTCCCCCACAGATACGCAGTATTTT.